The rows below give T cell receptor beta chains drawn from one sample of a study of technical replicates of blood from several donors. TCRdb's table, derived via immunoSEQ multiplex PCR, lists solely in-frame clones and lacks some. The top ten clones hold 0.36% of a sample with 80,000 to 95,000 clones, almost 97% of them seen once. The sample was T cells isolated from PBMCs. Receptor source: a human donor in good health. CDR3s include the opening cysteine and the closing phenylalanine or tryptophan. A D gene is named only where the DNA matches it firmly. Clone size is given for some rows only: seen once, a few or many times, or a class if the clone is expanded.

CDR3: CAQGGITEAFF
DNA: TGTGCGCAGGGGGGTATCACTGAAGCTTTCTTT
J: TRBJ1-1
D: TRBD1
V: TRBV30
size: once

CDR3: CASRPLGTPNQPQHF
DNA: TGTGCCAGCAGACCCCTCGGGACACCAAATCAGCCCCAGCATTTT
J: TRBJ1-5
D: .
V: TRBV27
size: .

CDR3: CASSLSARTGELFF
DNA: TGCGCCAGCAGCTTGTCTGCGAGAACCGGGGAGCTGTTTTTT
J: TRBJ2-2
D: .
V: TRBV5-1
size: .

CDR3: CASRGGWGTDTQYF
DNA: TGCGCCAGCAGAGGGGGATGGGGCACAGATACGCAGTATTTT
J: TRBJ2-3
D: .
V: TRBV5-1
size: .

CDR3: CASSQDRDYNEQFF
DNA: TGCGCCAGCAGCCAGGACAGGGACTACAATGAGCAGTTCTTC
J: TRBJ2-1
D: TRBD1
V: TRBV4-3
size: .

CDR3: CAWNLTKMNTEAFF
DNA: TGTGCCTGGAATTTGACAAAGATGAACACTGAAGCTTTCTTT
J: TRBJ1-1
D: .
V: TRBV30
size: .

CDR3: CASSPGAGGPHGYTF
DNA: TGTGCCAGCTCACCAGGGGCAGGTGGACCCCATGGCTACACCTTC
J: TRBJ1-2
D: .
V: TRBV18
size: .

CDR3: CASSEQGGLLSGANVLTF
DNA: TGTGCCAGCAGCGAACAGGGTGGTCTATTATCTGGGGCCAACGTCCTGACTTTC
J: TRBJ2-6
D: .
V: TRBV5-6
size: .

CDR3: CASSAGAATEAFF
DNA: TGTGCCAGCAGCGCAGGGGCGGCTACTGAAGCTTTCTTT
J: TRBJ1-1
D: .
V: TRBV5-6
size: .

CDR3: CASSLRLVRTETQYF
DNA: TGTGCCAGCAGCTTAAGGCTAGTCCGAACGGAGACCCAGTACTTC
J: TRBJ2-5
D: .
V: TRBV7-9
size: .

CDR3: CASSFDRMYTDTQYF
DNA: TGTGCCAGCAGCTTCGACAGGATGTACACAGATACGCAGTATTTT
J: TRBJ2-3
D: .
V: TRBV6-6
size: .

CDR3: CARSPCEAYNEQFF
DNA: TGTGCCAGAAGCCCCTGTGAGGCCTACAATGAGCAGTTCTTC
J: TRBJ2-1
D: .
V: TRBV5-3
size: .

CDR3: CASSRLAASYNEQFF
DNA: TGTGCCAGCAGCCGACTAGCGGCCTCCTACAATGAGCAGTTCTTC
J: TRBJ2-1
D: TRBD2
V: TRBV28
size: .

CDR3: CASSPGPGKSNEQFF
DNA: TGTGCCAGCTCTCCAGGGCCGGGAAAAAGCAATGAGCAGTTCTTC
J: TRBJ2-1
D: .
V: TRBV18
size: .

CDR3: CASSPRGLSYEQYF
DNA: TGTGCCAGCTCACCACGGGGCCTTTCCTACGAGCAGTACTTC
J: TRBJ2-7
D: .
V: TRBV18
size: .

CDR3: CASSGDSSRSQHF
DNA: TGTGCCAGCAGTGGGGACAGCTCCAGATCCCAGCATTTT
J: TRBJ1-5
D: TRBD1
V: TRBV2
size: .

CDR3: CASSRLRLAFDNEQFF
DNA: TGTGCCAGCAGCCGCCTTCGACTAGCCTTCGACAATGAGCAGTTCTTC
J: TRBJ2-1
D: TRBD2
V: TRBV28
size: once

CDR3: CASSQGGRSEQFF
DNA: TGTGCCAGCAGCCAGGGCGGGAGAAGTGAGCAGTTCTTC
J: TRBJ2-1
D: TRBD2
V: TRBV4-2
size: .

CDR3: CASSSGQWTEAFF
DNA: TGCGCCAGCAGCTCGGGACAGTGGACTGAAGCTTTCTTT
J: TRBJ1-1
D: TRBD1
V: TRBV5-1
size: .

CDR3: CASSLWTGSYEQYF
DNA: TGTGCCAGCAGCCTTTGGACAGGATCCTACGAGCAGTACTTC
J: TRBJ2-7
D: TRBD1
V: TRBV5-6
size: once

CDR3: CASSLTSGRINEQFF
DNA: TGTGCCAGCAGCTTAACTAGCGGGAGAATCAATGAGCAGTTCTTC
J: TRBJ2-1
D: TRBD2
V: TRBV7-9
size: .

CDR3: CASSRKREGLYEQYF
DNA: TGTGCCAGCAGCCGAAAGCGGGAGGGCCTCTACGAGCAGTACTTC
J: TRBJ2-7
D: TRBD2
V: TRBV7-2
size: .

CDR3: CASSLGLSEAFF
DNA: TGTGCCAGCAGCTTAGGGCTCTCTGAAGCTTTCTTT
J: TRBJ1-1
D: .
V: TRBV7-8
size: .

CDR3: CASSGLSEKLFF
DNA: TGTGCCAGCAGTGGTCTATCTGAAAAACTGTTTTTT
J: TRBJ1-4
D: .
V: TRBV2
size: .

CDR3: CASSGTGVHEQYF
DNA: TGTGCTAGCAGCGGGACAGGGGTGCACGAGCAGTACTTC
J: TRBJ2-7
D: TRBD1
V: TRBV7-7
size: .

CDR3: CASSPSLSGVHNEQFF
DNA: TGCGCCAGCAGCCCCTCCTTAAGCGGGGTCCACAATGAGCAGTTCTTC
J: TRBJ2-1
D: TRBD2
V: TRBV4-1
size: .

CDR3: CASSRTPGRPQHF
DNA: TGTGCCAGCAGCCGGACTCCCGGGCGGCCCCAGCATTTT
J: TRBJ1-5
D: .
V: TRBV7-8
size: .

CDR3: CASSLTSGSINEQFF
DNA: TGTGCCAGCAGCTTGACTAGCGGGAGTATCAATGAGCAGTTCTTC
J: TRBJ2-1
D: TRBD2
V: TRBV7-2
size: .

CDR3: CASSQGQGGEKLFF
DNA: TGCGCCAGCAGCCAAGGACAGGGTGGGGAAAAACTGTTTTTT
J: TRBJ1-4
D: TRBD1
V: TRBV4-1
size: .

CDR3: CASSVAGEGSLGNTIYF
DNA: TGTGCCAGCAGCGTAGCTGGGGAGGGGAGCTTGGGAAACACCATATATTTT
J: TRBJ1-3
D: .
V: TRBV9
size: .

CDR3: CASSPQLQGRGYTF
DNA: TGTGCCAGCAGTCCCCAATTACAGGGAAGGGGCTACACCTTC
J: TRBJ1-2
D: .
V: TRBV27
size: .

CDR3: CAWSVIGNTEAFF
DNA: TGTGCCTGGAGTGTAATCGGGAACACTGAAGCTTTCTTT
J: TRBJ1-1
D: .
V: TRBV30
size: few

CDR3: CASSVGTSANEQFF
DNA: TGTGCCAGCAGCGTAGGGACTAGCGCCAATGAGCAGTTCTTC
J: TRBJ2-1
D: TRBD2
V: TRBV9
size: .

CDR3: CASSLPRDRDEKLFF
DNA: TGTGCCAGCAGCCTACCCCGGGACAGGGACGAAAAACTGTTTTTT
J: TRBJ1-4
D: TRBD1
V: TRBV28
size: .

CDR3: CASSQGHSDRGEKLFF
DNA: TGCGCCAGCAGCCAAGGCCATTCGGACAGGGGCGAAAAACTGTTTTTT
J: TRBJ1-4
D: TRBD1
V: TRBV4-1
size: .

CDR3: CASRNIWTSYGYTF
DNA: TGTGCCAGCAGGAATATTTGGACAAGCTATGGCTACACCTTC
J: TRBJ1-2
D: .
V: TRBV5-4
size: once

CDR3: CASSFREAGSGYTF
DNA: TGTGCCAGCAGTTTCCGCGAGGCCGGATCTGGCTACACCTTC
J: TRBJ1-2
D: .
V: TRBV28
size: .

CDR3: CASSFQREANEQFF
DNA: TGTGCCAGCAGCTTCCAGCGGGAGGCTAATGAGCAGTTCTTC
J: TRBJ2-1
D: TRBD2
V: TRBV7-3
size: .

CDR3: CASSQQGQRTDTQYF
DNA: TGCGCCAGCAGCCAACAGGGGCAGAGAACAGATACGCAGTATTTT
J: TRBJ2-3
D: .
V: TRBV4-3
size: once

CDR3: CSAEGGRWRDTQYF
DNA: TGCAGCGCCGAGGGGGGGAGGTGGCGAGATACGCAGTATTTT
J: TRBJ2-3
D: .
V: TRBV29-1
size: .

CDR3: CASSFDRGNEQFF
DNA: TGTGCCAGCAGTTTCGACAGGGGTAATGAGCAGTTCTTC
J: TRBJ2-1
D: TRBD1
V: TRBV27
size: .

CDR3: CASSAGLESNEQFF
DNA: TGTGCCAGCAGTGCGGGACTAGAGTCAAATGAGCAGTTCTTC
J: TRBJ2-1
D: TRBD2
V: TRBV6-5
size: .

CDR3: CSPRQGGGYTF
DNA: TGCAGTCCAAGACAGGGGGGAGGCTACACCTTC
J: TRBJ1-2
D: TRBD1
V: TRBV20-1
size: .

CDR3: CATSSHNAGEQYF
DNA: TGTGCCACCAGCAGTCATAACGCGGGGGAGCAGTACTTC
J: TRBJ2-7
D: .
V: TRBV15
size: once

CDR3: CASSVRPGLALYNEQFF
DNA: TGTGCCAGCAGTGTACGCCCGGGACTAGCCCTATACAATGAGCAGTTCTTC
J: TRBJ2-1
D: TRBD2
V: TRBV27
size: .

CDR3: CASSISRSYEQYF
DNA: TGTGCCAGTAGTATTTCCAGGTCCTACGAGCAGTACTTC
J: TRBJ2-7
D: .
V: TRBV19
size: .

CDR3: CASSTTTSRVEQYF
DNA: TGCGCCAGCAGCACGACGACATCCAGGGTCGAGCAGTACTTC
J: TRBJ2-7
D: .
V: TRBV5-1
size: once

CDR3: CASSSGTGTTKNIQYF
DNA: TGTGCCAGCAGCTCAGGGACAGGGACGACCAAAAACATTCAGTACTTC
J: TRBJ2-4
D: TRBD1
V: TRBV13
size: .

CDR3: CASRSLGTSLSSYNEQFF
DNA: TGCGCCAGTAGATCCCTTGGGACTAGCCTTAGCTCCTACAATGAGCAGTTCTTC
J: TRBJ2-1
D: TRBD2
V: TRBV19
size: .

CDR3: CASSFRAPIGAFF
DNA: TGTGCCAGCAGTTTCAGGGCCCCTATAGGAGCTTTCTTT
J: TRBJ1-1
D: .
V: TRBV28
size: .

CDR3: CASSPRGGWGGTGELFF
DNA: TGTGCCAGCAGCCCCCGCGGGGGTTGGGGTGGCACCGGGGAGCTGTTTTTT
J: TRBJ2-2
D: TRBD2
V: TRBV7-3
size: .

CDR3: CASSLAGTSLETQYF
DNA: TGTGCCAGCAGCTTGGCCGGGACTAGCTTAGAGACCCAGTACTTC
J: TRBJ2-5
D: TRBD2
V: TRBV5-4
size: .

CDR3: CASSATSGKGDTQYF
DNA: TGTGCCAGCAGCGCGACTAGCGGGAAGGGGGATACGCAGTATTTT
J: TRBJ2-3
D: TRBD2
V: TRBV9
size: .

CDR3: CASSTGTSGRGSDTQYF
DNA: TGCGCCAGCAGTACCGGGACTAGCGGGAGAGGCTCAGATACGCAGTATTTT
J: TRBJ2-3
D: TRBD2
V: TRBV4-1
size: .

CDR3: CASSMDREYEQYF
DNA: TGTGCCAGTAGTATGGACAGGGAATACGAGCAGTACTTC
J: TRBJ2-7
D: TRBD1
V: TRBV19
size: .

CDR3: CASSFLGTGNTGELFF
DNA: TGTGCCAGCAGCTTCTTGGGGACAGGGAACACCGGGGAGCTGTTTTTT
J: TRBJ2-2
D: TRBD1
V: TRBV5-4
size: .

CDR3: CASSFLTSLGEQFF
DNA: TGTGCCAGCAGCTTCTTGACTAGCTTGGGTGAGCAGTTCTTC
J: TRBJ2-1
D: TRBD2
V: TRBV5-6
size: .

CDR3: CSVTTGGGETQYF
DNA: TGCAGCGTTACGACAGGGGGCGGAGAGACCCAGTACTTC
J: TRBJ2-5
D: TRBD1
V: TRBV29-1
size: .

CDR3: CATSSYSVPEQYF
DNA: TGTGCCACCAGCAGCTACTCTGTCCCGGAGCAGTACTTC
J: TRBJ2-7
D: .
V: TRBV15
size: .